This T cell receptor (beta chain) was identified in a study of cytomegalovirus exposure and HLA in healthy donors. Comments on this clone: What it binds is not known.

Researchers ran the PCR with 60 Vbeta and 13 Jbeta primers. Assay: immunoSEQ multiplex PCR; the TCRdb copy retains only in-frame clones and omits some. The sample holds more than 150,000 clones, 84% seen once. Trimming cost V 5 bases and J 5 bases, with 9 bases left between them. This CDR3 has 11 amino acids. The germline gives CDR1 GTSNPN, CDR2 SVGIG (reference sequence). Study results and limitations: As a later analysis revealed, most CMV-associated TCR beta chains appeared HLA-restricted.

This rearrangement joins TRBV30 to TRBJ1-1; D possibly corresponds to TRBD1 (5 bases). Sequencing was performed on PBMCs. The sequence was obtained from a boy younger than 18 in good health and CMV-seronegative. CDR3 amino acids: CAWPRGTEAFF. In nucleotides, the CDR3 is TGTGCCTGGCCGCGGGGGACTGAAGCTTTCTTT. Using reference TRBV30 and TRBJ1-1 for the parts outside the CDR3, the full variable domain is SQTIHQWPATLVQPVGSPLSLECTVEGTSNPNLYWYRQAAGRGLQLLFYSVGIGQISSEVPQNLSASRPQDRQFILSSKKLLLSDSGFYLCAWPRGTEAFFGQGTRLTVV.